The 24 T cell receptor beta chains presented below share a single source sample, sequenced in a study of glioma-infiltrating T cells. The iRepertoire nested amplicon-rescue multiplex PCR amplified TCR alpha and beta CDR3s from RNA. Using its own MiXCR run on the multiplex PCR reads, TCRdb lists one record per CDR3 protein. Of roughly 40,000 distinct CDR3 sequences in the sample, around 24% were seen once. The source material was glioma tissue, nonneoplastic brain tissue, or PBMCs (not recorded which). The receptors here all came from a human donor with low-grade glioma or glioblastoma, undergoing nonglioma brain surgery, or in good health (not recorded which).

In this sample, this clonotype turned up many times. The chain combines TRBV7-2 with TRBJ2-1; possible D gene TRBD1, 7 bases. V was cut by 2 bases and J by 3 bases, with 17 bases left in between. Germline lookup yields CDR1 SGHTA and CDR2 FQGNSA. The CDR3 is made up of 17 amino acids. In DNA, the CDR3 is TGTGCCAGCAGCTTATGGGCAGGGGGGAACTACTACAATGAGCAGTTCTTC. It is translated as CASSLWAGGNYYNEQFF.

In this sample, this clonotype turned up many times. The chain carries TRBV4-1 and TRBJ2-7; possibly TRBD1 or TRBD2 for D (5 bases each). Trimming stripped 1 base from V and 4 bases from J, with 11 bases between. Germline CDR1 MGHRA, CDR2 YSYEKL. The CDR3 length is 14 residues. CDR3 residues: CASSQAGTEYEQYF. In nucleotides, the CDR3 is TGCGCCAGCAGCCAAGCTGGGACGGAATACGAGCAGTACTTC.

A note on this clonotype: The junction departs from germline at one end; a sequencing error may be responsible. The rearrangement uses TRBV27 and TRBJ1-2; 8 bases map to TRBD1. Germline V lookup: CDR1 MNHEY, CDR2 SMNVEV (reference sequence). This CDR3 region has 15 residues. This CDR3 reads CASRSLGQGGYGCTF. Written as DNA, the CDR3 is TGTGCCAGCAGATCGCTCGGACAGGGCGGCTATGGCTGCACCTTC.

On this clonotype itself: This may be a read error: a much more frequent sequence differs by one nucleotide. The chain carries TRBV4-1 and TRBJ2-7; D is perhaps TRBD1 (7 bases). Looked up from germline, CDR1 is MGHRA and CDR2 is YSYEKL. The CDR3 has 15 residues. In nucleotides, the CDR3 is TGCGCCAGCGGCCAAGGACCTCTAGCAGGGGGGGAGCAGTACTTC. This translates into CASGQGPLAGGEQYF.

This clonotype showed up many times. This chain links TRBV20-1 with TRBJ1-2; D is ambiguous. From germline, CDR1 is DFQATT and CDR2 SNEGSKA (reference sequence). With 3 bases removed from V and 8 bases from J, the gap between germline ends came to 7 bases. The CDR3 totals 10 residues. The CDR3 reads CSARSRGYTF. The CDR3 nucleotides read TGCAGTGCTAGGTCTCGGGGCTACACCTTC.

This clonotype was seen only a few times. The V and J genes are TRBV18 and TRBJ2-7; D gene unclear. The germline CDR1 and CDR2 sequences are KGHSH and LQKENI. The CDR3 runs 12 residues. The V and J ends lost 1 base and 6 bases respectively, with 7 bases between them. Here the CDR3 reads CASSPLTSEQYF. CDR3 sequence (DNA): TGTGCCAGCTCACCACTAACAAGCGAGCAGTACTTC.

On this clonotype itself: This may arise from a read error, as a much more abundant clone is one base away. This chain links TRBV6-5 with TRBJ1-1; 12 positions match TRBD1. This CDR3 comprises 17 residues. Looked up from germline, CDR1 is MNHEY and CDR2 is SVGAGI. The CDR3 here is CASRPRGQGAPNAEAFF. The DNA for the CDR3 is TGTGCCAGTAGACCTAGGGGACAGGGGGCTCCGAACGCTGAAGCTTTCTTT.

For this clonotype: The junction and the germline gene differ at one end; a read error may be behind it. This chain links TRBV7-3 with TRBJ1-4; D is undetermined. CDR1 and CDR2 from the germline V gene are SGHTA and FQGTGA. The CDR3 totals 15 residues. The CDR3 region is CASSAGRGKNEKLFF. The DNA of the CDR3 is TGCGCCAGCAGCGCCGGGAGAGGGAAGAATGAAAAACTGTTTTTT.

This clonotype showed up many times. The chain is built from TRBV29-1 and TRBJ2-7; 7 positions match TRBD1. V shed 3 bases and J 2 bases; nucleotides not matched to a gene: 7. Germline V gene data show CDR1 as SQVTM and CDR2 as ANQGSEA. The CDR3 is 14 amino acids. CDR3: CSVESDRVPYEQYF. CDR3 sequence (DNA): TGCAGCGTTGAGAGCGACAGGGTCCCCTACGAGCAGTACTTC.

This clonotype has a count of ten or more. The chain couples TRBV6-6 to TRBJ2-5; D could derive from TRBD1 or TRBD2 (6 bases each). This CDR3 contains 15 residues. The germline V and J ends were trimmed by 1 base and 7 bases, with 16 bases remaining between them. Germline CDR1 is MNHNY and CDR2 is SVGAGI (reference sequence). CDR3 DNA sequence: TGTGCCAGCAGTTACTTACCCCAACAGGGAGGGACCCAGTACTTC. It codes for CASSYLPQQGGTQYF.

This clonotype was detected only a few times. This CDR3 is CASSLAKQGATEAFF. CDR3 DNA: TGCGCCAGCAGCTTGGCCAAACAGGGAGCCACTGAAGCTTTCTTT. The rearrangement joins TRBV5-1 to TRBJ1-1; TRBD1 is a possible D gene (6 bases). The CDR3 is made up of 15 amino acids. Germline CDR1 and CDR2: SGHRS and YFSETQ. V was trimmed by 0 bases and J by 4 bases, leaving 13 bases between them.

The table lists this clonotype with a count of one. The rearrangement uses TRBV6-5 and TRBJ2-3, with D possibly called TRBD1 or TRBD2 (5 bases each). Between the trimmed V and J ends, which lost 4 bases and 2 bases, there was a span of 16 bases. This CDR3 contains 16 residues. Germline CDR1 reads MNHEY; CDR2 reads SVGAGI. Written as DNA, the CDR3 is TGTGCCAGCAGTTCCGGGGCTAGGGGATTCACAGATACGCAGTATTTT. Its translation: CASSSGARGFTDTQYF.

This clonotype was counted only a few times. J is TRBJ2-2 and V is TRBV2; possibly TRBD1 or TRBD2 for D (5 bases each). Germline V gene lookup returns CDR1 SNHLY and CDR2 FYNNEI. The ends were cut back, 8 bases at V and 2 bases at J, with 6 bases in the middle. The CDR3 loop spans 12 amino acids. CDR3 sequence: CASGGNTGELFF. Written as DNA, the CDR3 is TGTGCCAGCGGGGGAAACACCGGGGAGCTGTTTTTT. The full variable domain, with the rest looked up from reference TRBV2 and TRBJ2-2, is EPEVTQTPSHQVTQMGQEVILRCVPISNHLYFYWYRQILGQKVEFLVSFYNNEISEKSEIFDDQFSVERPDGSNFTLKIRSTKLEDSAMYFCASGGNTGELFFGEGSRLTVL.

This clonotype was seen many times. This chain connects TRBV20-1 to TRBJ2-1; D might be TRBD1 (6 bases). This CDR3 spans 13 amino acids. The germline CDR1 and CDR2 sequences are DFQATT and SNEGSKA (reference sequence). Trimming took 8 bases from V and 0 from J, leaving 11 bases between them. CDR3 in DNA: TGCAGTCTCAAGGGGGACTCCTACAATGAGCAGTTCTTC. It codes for CSLKGDSYNEQFF.

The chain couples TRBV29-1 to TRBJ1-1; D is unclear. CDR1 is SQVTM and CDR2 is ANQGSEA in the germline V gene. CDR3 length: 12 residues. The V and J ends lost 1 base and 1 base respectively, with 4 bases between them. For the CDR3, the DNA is TGCAGCGTTGAAGGCCAGAACACTGAAGCTTTCTTT. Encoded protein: CSVEGQNTEAFF.

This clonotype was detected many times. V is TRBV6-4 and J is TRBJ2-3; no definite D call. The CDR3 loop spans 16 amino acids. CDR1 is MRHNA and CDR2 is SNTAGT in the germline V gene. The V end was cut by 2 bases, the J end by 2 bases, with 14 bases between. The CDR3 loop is CASSDAAVWDTDTQYF. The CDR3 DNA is TGTGCCAGCAGTGACGCGGCGGTTTGGGACACAGATACGCAGTATTTT.

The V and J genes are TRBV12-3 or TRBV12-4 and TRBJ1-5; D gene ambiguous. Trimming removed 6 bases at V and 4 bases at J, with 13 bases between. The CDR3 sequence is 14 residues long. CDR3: CASRTGGRNQPQHF. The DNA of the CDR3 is TGTGCCAGCAGGACCGGAGGTCGTAATCAGCCCCAGCATTTT.

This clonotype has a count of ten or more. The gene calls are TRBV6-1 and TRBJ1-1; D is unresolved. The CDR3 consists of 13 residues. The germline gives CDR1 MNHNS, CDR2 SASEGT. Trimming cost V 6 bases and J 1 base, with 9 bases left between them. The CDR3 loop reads CASRFPPNTEAFF. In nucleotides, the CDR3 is TGTGCCAGCAGGTTCCCCCCGAACACTGAAGCTTTCTTT.

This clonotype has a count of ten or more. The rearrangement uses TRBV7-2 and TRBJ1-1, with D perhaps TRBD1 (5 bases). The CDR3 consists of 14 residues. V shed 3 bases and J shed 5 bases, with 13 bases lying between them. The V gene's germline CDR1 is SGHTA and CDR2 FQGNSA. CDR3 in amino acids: CASSFAQGKTEAFF. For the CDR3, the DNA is TGTGCCAGCAGCTTTGCCCAGGGAAAAACTGAAGCTTTCTTT. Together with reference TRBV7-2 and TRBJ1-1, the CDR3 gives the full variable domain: GAGVSQSPSNKVTEKGKDVELRCDPISGHTALYWYRQSLGQGLEFLIYFQGNSAPDKSGLPSDRFSAERTGGSVSTLTIQRTQQEDSAVYLCASSFAQGKTEAFFGQGTRLTVV.

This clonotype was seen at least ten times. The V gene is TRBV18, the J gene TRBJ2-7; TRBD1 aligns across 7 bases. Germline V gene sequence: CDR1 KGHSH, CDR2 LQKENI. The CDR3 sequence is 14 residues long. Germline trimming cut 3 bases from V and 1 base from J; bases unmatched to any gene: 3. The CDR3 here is CASSPARGSYEQYF. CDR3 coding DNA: TGTGCCAGCTCACCTGCCAGGGGGTCCTACGAGCAGTACTTC.

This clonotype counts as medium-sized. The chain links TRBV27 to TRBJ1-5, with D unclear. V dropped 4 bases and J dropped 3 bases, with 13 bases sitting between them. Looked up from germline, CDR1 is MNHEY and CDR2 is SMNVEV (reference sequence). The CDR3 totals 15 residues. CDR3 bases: TGTGCCAGCAGTTCAGTTGGGGATCCCAATCAGCCCCAGCATTTT. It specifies CASSSVGDPNQPQHF.

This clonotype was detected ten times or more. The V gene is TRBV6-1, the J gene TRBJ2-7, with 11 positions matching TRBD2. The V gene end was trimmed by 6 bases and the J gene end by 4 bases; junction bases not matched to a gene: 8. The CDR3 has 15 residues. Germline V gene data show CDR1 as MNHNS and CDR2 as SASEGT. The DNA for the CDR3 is TGTGCCAGCAGCCTCACTAGCGGGAGCGGTTACGAGCAGTACTTC. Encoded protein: CASSLTSGSGYEQYF.

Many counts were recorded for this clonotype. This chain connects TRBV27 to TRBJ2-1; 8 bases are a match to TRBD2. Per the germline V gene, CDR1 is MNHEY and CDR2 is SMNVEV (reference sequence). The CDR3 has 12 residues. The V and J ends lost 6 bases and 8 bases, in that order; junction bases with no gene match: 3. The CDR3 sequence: CASSGLADEQFF. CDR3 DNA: TGTGCCAGCAGCGGACTAGCCGATGAGCAGTTCTTC.

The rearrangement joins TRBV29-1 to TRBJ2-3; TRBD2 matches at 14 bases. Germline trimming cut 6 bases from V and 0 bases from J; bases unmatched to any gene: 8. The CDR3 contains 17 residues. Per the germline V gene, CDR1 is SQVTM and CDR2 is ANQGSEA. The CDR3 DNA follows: TGCAGCGTCAGGACTAGCGGGAGGATTAGTAGCACAGATACGCAGTATTTT. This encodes CSVRTSGRISSTDTQYF.